Detailed here is one T cell receptor beta chain. This sample is part of a study of T cell changes during pregnancy in multiple sclerosis. Method: immunoSEQ multiplex PCR; TCRdb's copy keeps in-frame clones and lacks some. The data show roughly 35,000 clones, approximately 88% seen once. The germline V gene encodes CDR1 MDHEN and CDR2 SYDVKM. Trimming took 2 bases from V and 5 from J, leaving 9 bases between them. The CDR3 runs 13 residues. This specimen was CD4+ T cells from peripheral blood mononuclear cells, taken before pregnancy. The source of this sequence is a female donor with multiple sclerosis, enrolled in a pregnancy study. This chain uses TRBV28 with TRBJ2-5; D is perhaps TRBD2 (6 bases). As DNA, the CDR3 is TGTGCCAGCAGTTTAACCCTAGCGGAGACCCAGTACTTC. Protein sequence: CASSLTLAETQYF. Supplemented by reference TRBV28 and TRBJ2-5, the full variable domain reads DVKVTQSSRYLVKRTGEKVFLECVQDMDHENMFWYRQDPGLGLRLIYFSYDVKMKEKGDIPEGYSVSREKKERFSLILESASTNQTSMYLCASSLTLAETQYFGPGTRLLVL.